This T cell receptor (beta chain) was sequenced during a study of T cell responses to AZD1222 COVID-19 vaccine. Study results and caveats: No day 14 peak samples; only post-peak repertoires were characterized. Variant regions that are unmutated are reportedly the target of nearly half of spike-specific TCRs. Recipients of AZD1222 seropositive at baseline numbered only 6 or 7. Vaccine-associated CD4 TCRs spanned spike, dominant at 160-218 and 743-854.

Germline trimming cut 3 bases from V and 3 bases from J; bases unmatched to any gene: 5. The CDR3 extends over 15 amino acids. The V gene's germline CDR1 is PRHDT and CDR2 FYEKMQ (reference sequence). This table comes from immunoSEQ multiplex PCR, and its TCRdb copy is limited to in-frame clones, with some not included. The sample shows 85,000 to 90,000 clones, roughly nine tenths of them seen only once. Worth noting for this clone: Its antigen is not identified.

The J gene is TRBJ2-1, the V gene TRBV13; 7 bases map to TRBD2. The receptor was isolated from an adult who received the AZD1222 COVID-19 vaccine. The starting material was peripheral blood, obtained 28 days after the second AZD1222 dose. The CDR3 DNA reads as TGTGCCAGCAGCTTTCGCGGGGGAGACTACAATGAGCAGTTCTTC. It yields the protein CASSFRGGDYNEQFF.